The clone carrying this T cell receptor beta chain has only a few counts. This entry is derived from a study of blood T cells in healthy people across ages. PCR was performed a second time for 7 to 11 cycles using a sample-barcoded 5' primer and a J-beta primer mix. TCRdb reanalysed the 5' RACE reads using MiXCR and keeps one entry per CDR3 protein. The sample yields 750,000 to 1,000,000 distinct CDR3 sequences, under 35% seen once. V was pared by 3 bases and J by 1 base, with 7 bases of the junction left unmatched. The CDR3 runs to 16 residues. The germline CDR1 and CDR2 sequences are SGHRS and YFSETQ. The sample was also reused in another study, on T cells of mothers and their children.

This chain uses TRBV5-1 with TRBJ2-1; 7 nucleotides align to TRBD1. This receptor was obtained from a middle-aged woman in good health. Source material: blood. CDR3 DNA: TGCGCCAGCAGCTCACAGGGGCTAGGGTCCTACAATGAGCAGTTCTTC. Encoded protein: CASSSQGLGSYNEQFF.